A selection of T cell receptor beta chains follows, all from one sample in a study of blood T cell repertoires in COVID-19. Method: immunoSEQ multiplex PCR; TCRdb's copy keeps in-frame clones and lacks some. The sample holds some 200,000 clones, 75% to 90% seen once. The sample was PBMCs or T cells enriched from blood (not recorded which). All receptors come from a woman between 18 and 29 years old who had recovered from COVID-19. Each CDR3 is given with its conserved first and last residue. D genes are given only for firm matches. The listing skips clone size in some rows; elsewhere it reads once, few, many or a size class.

d_call	clone_size	v_call	j_call	cdr3_aa	cdr3_nt
TRBD2	NA	TRBV5-4	TRBJ2-3	CASSSDLLAGVGDTQYF	TGTGCCAGCAGCTCCGACCTTCTAGCGGGAGTGGGAGATACGCAGTATTTT
NA	NA	TRBV20-1	TRBJ1-1	CSARTGEAFF	TGCAGTGCTAGAACTGGTGAGGCTTTCTTT
NA	NA	TRBV7-8	TRBJ1-2	CASSAGRMPAMNNYGYTF	TGTGCCAGCAGCGCGGGACGGATGCCAGCGATGAATAACTATGGCTACACCTTC
NA	NA	TRBV1	TRBJ2-7	CTSSQALGSGSGTYEQYF	TGCACCAGCAGCCAAGCTCTTGGTTCGGGTAGCGGGACCTACGAGCAGTACTTC
TRBD2	NA	TRBV7-9	TRBJ2-1	CASSLAGVDEQFF	TGTGCCAGCAGCTTGGCGGGAGTAGATGAGCAGTTCTTC
NA	NA	TRBV29-1	TRBJ1-4	CSVAGFANEKLFF	TGCAGCGTTGCGGGGTTTGCTAATGAAAAACTGTTTTTT
NA	NA	TRBV18	TRBJ2-3	CASSPSTDTQYF	TGTGCCAGCTCCCCTTCCACAGATACGCAGTATTTT
TRBD2	NA	TRBV6-5	TRBJ2-7	CASSWASGEIYEQYF	TGTGCCAGCAGTTGGGCTAGCGGGGAGATCTACGAGCAGTACTTC
NA	NA	TRBV3-1/TRBV3-2	TRBJ2-5	CASSLRGHQETQYF	TGTGCCAGCAGCCTCCGAGGGCACCAAGAGACCCAGTACTTC
TRBD1	NA	TRBV5-6	TRBJ1-5	CASSGGTGTLSNQPQHF	TGTGCCAGCAGCGGAGGGACAGGGACCCTTAGCAATCAGCCCCAGCATTTT
NA	few	TRBV6-1	TRBJ2-7	CASSERERVFYEQYF	TGTGCCAGCAGTGAAAGGGAGCGGGTATTCTACGAGCAGTACTTC
TRBD2	NA	TRBV9	TRBJ2-3	CASSVSGGRATDTQYF	TGTGCCAGCAGCGTATCTGGCGGGAGGGCAACAGATACGCAGTATTTT